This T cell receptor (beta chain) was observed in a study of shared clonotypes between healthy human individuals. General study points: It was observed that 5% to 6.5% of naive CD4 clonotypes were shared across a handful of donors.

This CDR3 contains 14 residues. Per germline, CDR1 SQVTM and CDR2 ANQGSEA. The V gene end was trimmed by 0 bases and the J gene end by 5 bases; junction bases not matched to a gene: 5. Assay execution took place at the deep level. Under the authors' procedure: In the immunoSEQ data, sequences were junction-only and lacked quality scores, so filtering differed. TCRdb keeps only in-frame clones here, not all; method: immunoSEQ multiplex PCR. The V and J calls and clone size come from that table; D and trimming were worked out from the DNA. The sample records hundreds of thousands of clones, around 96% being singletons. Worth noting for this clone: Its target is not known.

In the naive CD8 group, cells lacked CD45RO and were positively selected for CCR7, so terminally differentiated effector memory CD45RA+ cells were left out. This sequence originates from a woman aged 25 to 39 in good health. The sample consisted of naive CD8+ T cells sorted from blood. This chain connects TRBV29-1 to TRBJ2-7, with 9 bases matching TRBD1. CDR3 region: CSVEEGQGGNEQYF. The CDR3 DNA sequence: TGCAGCGTTGAAGAGGGACAGGGAGGTAACGAGCAGTACTTC.